This TCR beta chain stems from a study of cytomegalovirus exposure and HLA in healthy donors. The PCR contained 60 Vbeta and 13 Jbeta primers. Clones were sequenced by immunoSEQ multiplex PCR, and TCRdb holds only the in-frame ones, with some missing. This table has 150,000 to 200,000 clones, 83% appearing once. Study-level findings and limits: Both high specificity and high sensitivity reportedly marked the classifier's diagnosis of cytomegalovirus status. Reported findings show TCR beta sequences accurately forecast HLA-A and HLA-B alleles in most subjects. An observed cluster of highly shared sequence variants was recorded as a likely sequencing artifact. Later analysis identified a missense DCLRE1C variant that was linked to TCR beta V- and J-gene trimming.

The J segment lost 5 bases and the V segment lost 4 bases, leaving 8 bases of the junction unmatched. The CDR3 consists of 15 residues. CDR1 SGDLS and CDR2 YYNGEE come from the germline V gene. Details on this clone: Its antigen is undetermined.

This receptor was obtained from a man aged 35-49 years in good health and CMV-seropositive. J is TRBJ1-1 and V is TRBV9, with 10 bases identical to TRBD1. Sequencing was performed on PBMCs. The CDR3 protein is CASSSRTGGGTEAFF. CDR3 coding DNA: TGTGCCAGCAGCTCTAGGACAGGGGGAGGTACTGAAGCTTTCTTT.